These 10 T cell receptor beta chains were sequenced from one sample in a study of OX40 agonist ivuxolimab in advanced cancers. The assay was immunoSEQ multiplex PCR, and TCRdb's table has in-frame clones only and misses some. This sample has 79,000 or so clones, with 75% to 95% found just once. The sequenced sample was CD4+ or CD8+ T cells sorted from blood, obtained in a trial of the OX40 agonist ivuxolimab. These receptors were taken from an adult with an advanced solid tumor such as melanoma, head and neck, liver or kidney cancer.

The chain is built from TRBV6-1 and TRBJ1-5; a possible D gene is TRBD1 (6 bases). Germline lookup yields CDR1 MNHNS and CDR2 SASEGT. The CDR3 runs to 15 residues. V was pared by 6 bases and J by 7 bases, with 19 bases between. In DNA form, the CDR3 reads TGTGCCAGCAGCCAGGCGGGGGCTTTGGGACAGCCCCAGCATTTT. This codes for CASSQAGALGQPQHF.

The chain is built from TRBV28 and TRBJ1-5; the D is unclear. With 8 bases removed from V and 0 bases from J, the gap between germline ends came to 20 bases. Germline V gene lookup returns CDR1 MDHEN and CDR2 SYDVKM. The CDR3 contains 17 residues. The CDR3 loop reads CASRPVIGIDSNQPQHF. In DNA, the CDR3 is TGTGCCAGCCGCCCGGTTATTGGCATCGATAGCAATCAGCCCCAGCATTTT.

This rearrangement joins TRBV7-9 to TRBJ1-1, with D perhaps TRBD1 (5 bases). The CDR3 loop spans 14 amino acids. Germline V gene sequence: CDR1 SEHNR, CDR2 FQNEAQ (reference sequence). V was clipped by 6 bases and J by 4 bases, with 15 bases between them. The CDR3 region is CASSSGPRGTEAFF. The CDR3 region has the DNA TGTGCCAGCAGTTCCGGACCTAGGGGCACTGAAGCTTTCTTT. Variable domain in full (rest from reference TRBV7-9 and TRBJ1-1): DTGVSQNPRHKITKRGQNVTFRCDPISEHNRLYWYRQTLGQGPEFLTYFQNEAQLEKSRLLSDRFSAERPKGSFSTLEIQRTEQGDSAMYLCASSSGPRGTEAFFGQGTRLTVV.

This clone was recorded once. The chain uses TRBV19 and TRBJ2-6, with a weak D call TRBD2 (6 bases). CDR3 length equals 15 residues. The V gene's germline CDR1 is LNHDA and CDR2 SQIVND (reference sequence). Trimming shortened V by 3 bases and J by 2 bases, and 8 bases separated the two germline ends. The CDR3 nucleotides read TGTGCCAGTAGTATTTGGGGGGCTGGGGCCAACGTCCTGACTTTC. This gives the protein CASSIWGAGANVLTF.

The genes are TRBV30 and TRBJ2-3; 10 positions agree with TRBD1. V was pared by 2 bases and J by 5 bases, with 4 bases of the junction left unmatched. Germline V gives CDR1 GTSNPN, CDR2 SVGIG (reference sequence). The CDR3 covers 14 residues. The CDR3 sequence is CAWSRTGGRDTQYF. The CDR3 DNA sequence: TGTGCCTGGAGTCGGACAGGGGGAAGAGATACGCAGTATTTT.

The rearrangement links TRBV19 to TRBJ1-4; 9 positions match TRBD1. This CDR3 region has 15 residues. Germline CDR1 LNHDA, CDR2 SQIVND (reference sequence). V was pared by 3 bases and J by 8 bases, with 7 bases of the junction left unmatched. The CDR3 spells CASSIMGQGGEKLFF. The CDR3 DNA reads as TGTGCCAGTAGTATTATGGGACAGGGAGGAGAAAAACTGTTTTTT.

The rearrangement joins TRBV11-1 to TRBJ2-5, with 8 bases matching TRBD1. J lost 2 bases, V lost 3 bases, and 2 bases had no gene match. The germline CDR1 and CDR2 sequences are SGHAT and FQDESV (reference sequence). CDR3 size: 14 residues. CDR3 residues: CASSFDRGQETQYF. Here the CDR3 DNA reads TGTGCCAGCAGCTTCGACAGGGGACAAGAGACCCAGTACTTC. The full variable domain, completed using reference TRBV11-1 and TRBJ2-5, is EAEVAQSPRYKITEKSQAVAFWCDPISGHATLYWYRQILGQGPELLVQFQDESVVDDSQLPKDRFSAERLKGVDSTLKIQPAELGDSAMYLCASSFDRGQETQYFGPGTRLLVL.

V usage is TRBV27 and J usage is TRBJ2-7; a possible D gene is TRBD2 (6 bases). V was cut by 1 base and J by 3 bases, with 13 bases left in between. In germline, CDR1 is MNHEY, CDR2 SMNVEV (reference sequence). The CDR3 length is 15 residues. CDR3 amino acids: CASSLFGRRDYEQYF. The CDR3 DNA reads TGTGCCAGCAGTTTATTCGGGAGACGAGACTACGAGCAGTACTTC.

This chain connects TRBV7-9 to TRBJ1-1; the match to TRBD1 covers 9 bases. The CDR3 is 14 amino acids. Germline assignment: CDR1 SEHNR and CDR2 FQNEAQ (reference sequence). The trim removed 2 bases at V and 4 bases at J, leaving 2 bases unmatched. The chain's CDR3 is CASSLQQGATEAFF. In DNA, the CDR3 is TGTGCCAGCAGCTTACAACAGGGGGCCACTGAAGCTTTCTTT.

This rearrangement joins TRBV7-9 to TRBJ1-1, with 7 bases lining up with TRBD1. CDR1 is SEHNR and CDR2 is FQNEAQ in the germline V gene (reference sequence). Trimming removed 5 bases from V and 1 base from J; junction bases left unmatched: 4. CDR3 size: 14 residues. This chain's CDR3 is CASSQGTANTEAFF. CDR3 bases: TGTGCCAGCAGCCAAGGGACAGCGAACACTGAAGCTTTCTTT.